The 25 T cell receptor beta chains in this list originate from one sample, sequenced in a study of blood T cell repertoires in COVID-19. TCRdb keeps only in-frame clones here, not all; method: immunoSEQ multiplex PCR. The sample yields 250,000 to 350,000 clones, approximately 90% seen once. The sequenced sample was peripheral blood. Every receptor here comes from a woman between 25 and 40 years old who had recovered from COVID-19.

The sample holds one count of this clone. The gene calls are TRBV28 and TRBJ2-3; no clear D gene. Per the germline V gene, CDR1 is MDHEN and CDR2 is SYDVKM. Trimming took off 5 bases at V and 6 bases at J, with 21 bases between the two ends. The length of the CDR3 is 16 residues. CDR3 sequence (DNA): TGTGCCAGCAGTAGCGACCGGATACTGGAAATGGATACGCAGTATTTT. The encoded protein is CASSSDRILEMDTQYF.

Here the CDR3 reads CSASMDRGWDEQYF. In DNA, the CDR3 is TGCAGTGCTAGTATGGACAGGGGCTGGGACGAGCAGTACTTC. This chain joins TRBV20-1 and TRBJ2-7, with 9 bases aligning to TRBD1. The CDR3 runs to 14 residues. Germline V gene data show CDR1 as DFQATT and CDR2 as SNEGSKA (reference sequence). Unmatched junction bases numbered 8, after V lost 3 bases and J lost 5 bases.

This clone was seen once. This chain connects TRBV10-3 to TRBJ1-1; D uncertain. The CDR3 has 11 residues. Germline V gene lookup returns CDR1 ENHRY and CDR2 SYGVKD. V lost 10 bases and J 1 base, leaving 7 bases between the germline ends. CDR3 DNA: TGTGCCACCTTTTCGAACACTGAAGCTTTCTTT. Encoded protein: CATFSNTEAFF.

V is TRBV12-3 or TRBV12-4 and J is TRBJ1-5; no clear D. The CDR3 has 13 residues. The V end lost 7 bases, the J end lost 7 bases, and 14 bases lay between the germline ends. CDR3 protein: CASTLGLEQPQHF. CDR3 DNA sequence: TGTGCCAGCACCCTAGGACTGGAACAGCCCCAGCATTTT.

This chain links TRBV6-5 with TRBJ2-7, with 9 bases that match TRBD1. With V trimmed by 0 bases and J by 3 bases, 3 bases remained unmatched. Germline CDR1 reads MNHEY; CDR2 reads SVGAGI. The CDR3 runs 15 residues. CDR3 DNA: TGTGCCAGCAGTTACTCAGTGGGACAGGGCTACGAGCAGTACTTC. This codes for CASSYSVGQGYEQYF.

This clone came up a few times. The rearrangement links TRBV13 to TRBJ1-1; unclear D gene. V lost 3 bases to trimming and J lost 6 bases, with 11 bases between them. CDR3 length equals 13 residues. Germline values: CDR1 PRHDT, CDR2 FYEKMQ (reference sequence). Here the CDR3 reads CASSFGGRPEAFF. In DNA form, the CDR3 reads TGTGCCAGCAGCTTTGGCGGGAGACCTGAAGCTTTCTTT. The whole variable domain, filled in from reference TRBV13 and TRBJ1-1, reads AAGVIQSPRHLIKEKRETATLKCYPIPRHDTVYWYQQGPGQDPQFLISFYEKMQSDKGSIPDRFSAQQFSDYHSELNMSSLELGDSALYFCASSFGGRPEAFFGQGTRLTVV.

The chain joins TRBV5-4 to TRBJ1-2; D gene uncertain. Between the trimmed V and J ends, which lost 0 bases and 4 bases, there was a span of 16 bases. The CDR3 totals 16 residues. In germline, CDR1 is SGHNT, CDR2 YYREEE (reference sequence). CDR3 nucleotides: TGTGCCAGCAGCTTGGGTTTAGGAGCTCCACCCTATGGCTACACCTTC. Its protein product is CASSLGLGAPPYGYTF.

This clone showed up just a few times. The rearrangement uses TRBV7-9 and TRBJ2-2; no clear D. Germline CDR1 SEHNR, CDR2 FQNEAQ (reference sequence). The CDR3 is 15 amino acids. Between the trimmed V and J ends, which lost 5 bases and 6 bases, there was a span of 16 bases. CDR3: CASSHSGGRSGELFF. CDR3 nucleotide sequence: TGTGCCAGCAGCCACTCAGGTGGGCGATCCGGGGAGCTGTTTTTT.

The V gene is TRBV9, the J gene TRBJ2-3; no clear D. Trimming took off 0 bases at V and 2 bases at J, with 10 bases between the two ends. The CDR3 has 15 amino acids. The V gene's germline CDR1 is SGDLS and CDR2 YYNGEE. CDR3 in DNA: TGTGCCAGCAGCGTAGACTCTTCAAACACAGATACGCAGTATTTT. Translated, it gives CASSVDSSNTDTQYF. The variable domain in full, completed from reference TRBV9 and TRBJ2-3, reads DSGVTQTPKHLITATGQRVTLRCSPRSGDLSVYWYQQSLDQGLQFLIQYYNGEERAKGNILERFSAQQFPDLHSELNLSSLELGDSALYFCASSVDSSNTDTQYFGPGTRLTVL.

This chain connects TRBV15 to TRBJ1-2, with 8 bases that match TRBD1. Per germline, CDR1 LNHNV and CDR2 YYDKDF (reference sequence). The length of the CDR3 is 15 residues. J lost 4 bases, V lost 5 bases, and 9 bases had no gene match. The CDR3 loop reads CATSETRDRLYGYTF. The CDR3 nucleotides are TGTGCCACCAGCGAAACGCGGGACAGGCTCTATGGCTACACCTTC.

The V and J genes are TRBV4-1 and TRBJ1-2; 9 nucleotides align to TRBD1. Germline CDR1 reads MGHRA; CDR2 reads YSYEKL. V lost 3 bases, J lost 3 bases, and 5 bases stayed unmatched. The CDR3 consists of 15 residues. CDR3 nucleotide sequence: TGCGCCAGCAGCCAGAGACAGGGGGAGTACTATGGCTACACCTTC. Translating it yields CASSQRQGEYYGYTF.

The gene calls are TRBV10-3 and TRBJ2-1; D perhaps matches TRBD2 (5 bases). This CDR3 comprises 14 residues. Germline assignment: CDR1 ENHRY and CDR2 SYGVKD. Trimming pared 4 bases from V and 0 bases from J, leaving 7 bases between. Written as DNA, the CDR3 is TGTGCCATCAGTGCTGGGAGCTCCTACAATGAGCAGTTCTTC. It translates to CAISAGSSYNEQFF.

The chain is built from TRBV7-2 and TRBJ1-2, with a weak D call TRBD1 (5 bases). This CDR3 has 15 amino acids. Trimming removed 1 base from V and 4 bases from J, with 13 bases in between. Per the germline V gene, CDR1 is SGHTA and CDR2 is FQGNSA. CDR3 residues: CASSLEGVISYGYTF. In nucleotides, the CDR3 is TGTGCCAGCAGCTTAGAAGGGGTAATTAGCTATGGCTACACCTTC.

This chain links TRBV11-3 with TRBJ2-3; unclear D gene. V was shortened by 5 bases and J by 6 bases, with 9 bases between the two germline ends. The CDR3 has 12 amino acids. Germline loops: CDR1 SGHNT, CDR2 YENEEA. In DNA, the CDR3 is TGTGCCAGCAGCGTATCCGCGGATACGCAGTATTTT. Its protein product is CASSVSADTQYF.

V usage is TRBV16 and J usage is TRBJ2-7, with 12 bases aligning to TRBD1. Per germline, CDR1 KGHSY and CDR2 FQNENV. This CDR3 is 17 amino acids long. V lost 4 bases to trimming and J lost 2 bases; unmatched junction nucleotides: 9. The CDR3 DNA is TGTGCCAGCAGCCCTCCGGGACAGGGGGCGCAAACCTACGAGCAGTACTTC. Amino acid sequence: CASSPPGQGAQTYEQYF. Full variable domain (rest looked up from reference TRBV16 and TRBJ2-7): GEEVAQTPKHLVRGEGQKAKLYCAPIKGHSYVFWYQQVLKNEFKFLISFQNENVFDETGMPKERFSAKCLPNSPCSLEIQATKLEDSAVYFCASSPPGQGAQTYEQYFGPGTRLTVT.

This clone was detected only a few times. The chain couples TRBV3-1 (or the pseudogene TRBV3-2) to TRBJ1-6; possible D gene TRBD1, 6 bases. CDR3 length: 14 residues. Germline V gives CDR1 LGHDT, CDR2 YNNKEL (reference sequence). Trimming pared 3 bases from V and 10 bases from J, leaving 13 bases between. In DNA, the CDR3 is TGTGCCAGCAGCCAGCCAGGGGTAGGGTCACCCCTCCACTTT. Protein product: CASSQPGVGSPLHF.

This clone has more than one count but fewer than ten. CDR3 coding DNA: TGCGCCAGACGGCAGGCCCAGCATTTT. Translation: CARRQAQHF. The chain carries TRBV10-2 and TRBJ1-5, with D unresolved. The V gene lost 9 bases and the J gene lost 11 bases, with 8 bases spanning the gap. CDR1 is WSHSY and CDR2 is SAAADI in the germline V gene. The CDR3 extends over 9 amino acids.

The chain recombines TRBV4-2 with TRBJ2-7, with D uncertain. The V gene lost 0 bases and the J gene lost 3 bases, with 12 bases spanning the gap. CDR1 is LGHNA, CDR2 YNFKEQ, per germline. The CDR3 runs to 15 residues. In DNA, the CDR3 is TGTGCCAGCAGCCAAGAAGCGCAAGTACGCTACGAGCAGTACTTC. Its protein is CASSQEAQVRYEQYF.

The rearrangement joins TRBV5-4 to TRBJ2-7; maybe TRBD2 (6 bases). The CDR3 totals 16 residues. V dropped 0 bases and J dropped 2 bases, with 15 bases sitting between them. CDR1 SGHNT and CDR2 YYREEE come from the germline V gene (reference sequence). CDR3 bases: TGTGCCAGCAGCTTGGTTGGTGGAGGGGTGGCCTACGAGCAGTACTTC. It specifies CASSLVGGGVAYEQYF.

This rearrangement joins TRBV24-1 to TRBJ2-2, with 10 bases that match TRBD2. Germline trimming cut 3 bases from V and 2 bases from J; bases unmatched to any gene: 11. The germline gives CDR1 KGHDR, CDR2 SFDVKD. CDR3 length equals 19 residues. The CDR3 DNA sequence: TGTGCCACCAGTGATGAACAACCGTCTAGCGGGGGAAACACCGGGGAGCTGTTTTTT. Translation: CATSDEQPSSGGNTGELFF.

This chain uses TRBV5-4 with TRBJ2-5; 7 positions match TRBD1. Germline V lookup: CDR1 SGHNT, CDR2 YYREEE (reference sequence). Trimming cost V 3 bases and J 0 bases; bases outside gene matches: 11. The CDR3 is 17 residues long. CDR3 nucleotides: TGTGCCAGCAGCTCTAAACTGGGCAGGGGGAACCAAGAGACCCAGTACTTC. It is translated as CASSSKLGRGNQETQYF.

This sequence joins TRBV6-5 and TRBJ1-2; 7 nucleotides agree with TRBD1. This CDR3 region has 15 residues. Germline-derived CDR1 and CDR2 are MNHEY and SVGAGI. V lost 6 bases and J lost 2; bases outside the gene matches: 9. The CDR3 spells CASRPPTTGNYGYTF. The CDR3 bases are TGTGCCAGCAGACCCCCCACGACAGGGAACTATGGCTACACCTTC.

CDR3 loop: CASRPTTGTGGGNTIYF. CDR3 sequence (DNA): TGTGCCAGCAGACCTACTACCGGGACAGGGGGCGGAAACACCATATATTTT. V is TRBV7-9 and J is TRBJ1-3, with 12 positions matching TRBD1. The V gene end was trimmed by 6 bases and the J gene end by 4 bases; junction bases not matched to a gene: 10. The CDR3 is 17 amino acids. Germline V CDR1 and CDR2: SEHNR, FQNEAQ (reference sequence).

This chain uses TRBV2 with TRBJ1-6, with a possible D match to TRBD1 (6 bases). Deletions cut 2 bases from V and 5 bases from J, with 22 bases between. The CDR3 covers 19 residues. From germline, CDR1 is SNHLY and CDR2 FYNNEI. The CDR3 sequence is CASSEIPLMGAGNNSPLHF. DNA for the CDR3: TGTGCCAGCAGTGAAATCCCGCTAATGGGGGCTGGGAATAATTCACCCCTCCACTTT.

The chain couples TRBV6-2 or TRBV6-3 to TRBJ1-2; no clear D. Looked up from germline, CDR1 is MNHEY and CDR2 is SVGEGT. Trimming took 0 bases from V and 0 from J, leaving 8 bases between them. This CDR3 has 15 amino acids. CDR3 nucleotide sequence: TGTGCCAGCAGTTACTCGAGAAGATCTAACTATGGCTACACCTTC. This codes for CASSYSRRSNYGYTF.